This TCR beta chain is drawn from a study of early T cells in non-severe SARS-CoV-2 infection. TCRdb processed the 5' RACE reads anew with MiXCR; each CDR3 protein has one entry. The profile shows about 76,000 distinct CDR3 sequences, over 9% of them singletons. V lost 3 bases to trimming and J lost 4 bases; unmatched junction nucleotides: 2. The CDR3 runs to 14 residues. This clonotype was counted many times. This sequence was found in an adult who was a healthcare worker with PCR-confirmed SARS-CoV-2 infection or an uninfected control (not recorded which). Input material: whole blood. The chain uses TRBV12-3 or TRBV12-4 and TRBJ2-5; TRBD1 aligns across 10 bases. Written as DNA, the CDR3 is TGTGCCAGCAGTTTGGGGACAGGGGTAGAGACCCAGTACTTC. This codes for CASSLGTGVETQYF.